The next 13 T cell receptor beta chains were all read from a single sample in a study of prognosis after radiotherapy for stage I lung cancer. Starting from genomic DNA, TCR beta CDR3 was amplified through two-round multiplex PCR. Amplification in first-round PCR relied on primers specific to each TRBV and TRBJ gene. TCRdb called the multiplex PCR reads again in MiXCR, with one record for every CDR3 protein. The table shows 30,000 or so distinct CDR3 sequences, with about 40% occurring only once. The sequences come from PBMCs, collected before or after stereotactic body radiation therapy (not recorded which). The source of these receptors is a donor over 45 with non-small cell lung cancer.

By share of the sample, this clonotype is medium-sized. The chain carries TRBV6-9 and TRBJ2-7; 10 bases align to TRBD2. There are 15 residues in the CDR3. V dropped 6 bases and J dropped 0; count of bases not matched to a gene: 5. The germline V gene encodes CDR1 MNHGY and CDR2 SVAAGI. The CDR3 DNA reads as TGTGCCAGCAGACCCGGGACTAGCGACTCCTACGAGCAGTACTTC. This gives the protein CASRPGTSDSYEQYF.

The chain links TRBV6-1 to TRBJ2-7; 14 bases align to TRBD2. Germline trimming cut 6 bases from V and 4 bases from J; bases unmatched to any gene: 5. Germline V gives CDR1 MNHNS, CDR2 SASEGT. This CDR3 contains 15 residues. DNA for the CDR3: TGTGCCAGCAGATCCGGGACTAGCGGGAGTTACGAGCAGTACTTC. This encodes CASRSGTSGSYEQYF.

This clonotype has a count of ten or more. CDR3 protein: CSARVGRASNTEAFF. As DNA, the CDR3 is TGCAGTGCTAGAGTTGGCAGGGCCTCGAACACTGAAGCTTTCTTT. V usage is TRBV20-1 and J usage is TRBJ1-1; a possible D gene is TRBD1 (5 bases). Germline-derived CDR1 and CDR2 are DFQATT and SNEGSKA (reference sequence). The V end lost 1 base, the J end lost 1 base, and 13 bases lay between the germline ends. The CDR3 is made up of 15 amino acids.

The J gene is TRBJ2-7, the V gene TRBV7-9; 7 bases align to TRBD1. There are 16 residues in the CDR3. Trimming at V came to 1 base and at J to 7 bases, leaving 13 bases not matched to a gene. Germline V CDR1 and CDR2: SEHNR, FQNEAQ (reference sequence). The CDR3 nucleotides are TGTGCCAGCAGCTTAGGGGGTTTAGAGGGGGCCGGAGAGCAGTACTTC. Translating it yields CASSLGGLEGAGEQYF.

Ten or more counts support this clonotype. This chain links TRBV28 with TRBJ2-5; D gene unclear. V lost 2 bases, J lost 5 bases, and 12 bases lay in between. CDR3 length equals 14 residues. Looked up from germline, CDR1 is MDHEN and CDR2 is SYDVKM. CDR3 in DNA: TGTGCCAGCAGTTTAGACTGGGTTCGGGAGACCCAGTACTTC. Translation gives CASSLDWVRETQYF.

At least ten counts were recorded for this clonotype. The chain links TRBV5-1 to TRBJ1-1, with D perhaps matching TRBD1 (5 bases). V was shortened by 2 bases and J by 5 bases, with 16 bases between the two germline ends. This CDR3 has 15 amino acids. Germline CDR1 SGHRS, CDR2 YFSETQ. CDR3 in amino acids: CASSLDGRRGTEAFF. As DNA, the CDR3 is TGCGCCAGCAGCTTAGACGGACGGAGGGGTACTGAAGCTTTCTTT.

As to this clonotype: This probably arose from a read error, given a far larger clone one base away. The rearrangement links TRBV6-2 or TRBV6-3 to TRBJ2-3, with 9 nucleotides matching TRBD2. The CDR3 covers 15 residues. The germline V gene encodes CDR1 MNHEY and CDR2 SVGEGT. Unmatched junction bases numbered 2, after V lost 4 bases and J lost 0 bases. This CDR3 reads CASSSLAGSTDTQYF. CDR3 bases: TGTGCCAGCAGTTCCCTAGCGGGGAGCACAGATACGCAGTATTTT.

The J gene is TRBJ2-1, the V gene TRBV7-3; 8 bases line up with TRBD1. With V trimmed by 5 bases and J by 10 bases, 10 bases remained unmatched. The CDR3 runs 14 residues. Per germline, CDR1 SGHTA and CDR2 FQGTGA. The CDR3 DNA reads as TGTGCCAGCAGCCAGGACAGGGCTTCATGGGAGCAGTTCTTC. This encodes CASSQDRASWEQFF. The entire variable domain, with the rest obtained from reference TRBV7-3 and TRBJ2-1, is as follows: GAGVSQTPSNKVTEKGKYVELRCDPISGHTALYWYRQSLGQGPEFLIYFQGTGAADDSGLPNDRFFAVRPEGSVSTLKIQRTERGDSAVYLCASSQDRASWEQFFGPGTRLTVL.

Note on this clonotype: This probably arose from a read error, given a far larger clone one base away. The chain carries TRBV6-6 and TRBJ2-1; D may be TRBD2 (6 bases). Germline-derived CDR1 and CDR2 are MNHNY and SVGAGI (reference sequence). CDR3 size: 15 residues. The V end lost 6 bases, the J end lost 0 bases, and 12 bases lay between the germline ends. CDR3 residues: CASSVARGSYNEQFF. The DNA of the CDR3 is TGTGCCAGCAGCGTAGCGCGGGGCTCCTACAATGAGCAGTTCTTC.

Details on this clonotype: The junction differs from germline at one of its ends, possibly a read error. This chain links TRBV12-3 or TRBV12-4 with TRBJ1-5; possible D gene TRBD1, 5 bases. CDR3 length: 15 amino acids. The CDR3 protein is CASSLEAGLGGPQHF. The CDR3 region has the DNA TGTGCCAGCAGCTTAGAAGCAGGGCTTGGGGGGCCCCAGCATTTT.

This chain links TRBV27 with TRBJ2-2; maybe TRBD2 (6 bases). The V gene's germline CDR1 is MNHEY and CDR2 SMNVEV (reference sequence). The CDR3 is made up of 16 amino acids. The V and J ends lost 1 base and 2 bases respectively, with 11 bases between them. CDR3 amino acids: CASSLYSGSNTGELFF. CDR3 DNA: TGTGCCAGCAGTTTATATTCCGGGAGCAACACCGGGGAGCTGTTTTTT.

This clonotype was picked up many times. V and J are TRBV5-1 and TRBJ1-1; D not resolved. Between the trimmed V and J ends, which lost 0 bases and 4 bases, there was a span of 10 bases. CDR1 is SGHRS, CDR2 YFSETQ, per germline. The CDR3 totals 14 residues. The CDR3 region is CASSLGQLGTEAFF. The DNA of the CDR3 is TGCGCCAGCAGCTTGGGGCAGCTGGGCACTGAAGCTTTCTTT.

The chain combines TRBV19 with TRBJ2-3; TRBD1 aligns across 11 bases. J was trimmed by 6 bases and V by 6 bases; bases with no gene match: 8. Germline assignment: CDR1 LNHDA and CDR2 SQIVND (reference sequence). The CDR3 is 15 residues long. The CDR3, as DNA: TGTGCCAGTAGACACGGGACAGGGGGAGGGGATACGCAGTATTTT. Protein sequence: CASRHGTGGGDTQYF.